The entry that follows covers one T cell receptor (beta chain) sequence. Its target is not known. The CDR3 consists of 14 residues. Germline CDR1 is SGHKS and CDR2 is YYEKEE (reference sequence). V shed 2 bases and J shed 3 bases, with 11 bases lying between them. Investigators divided CD4+ cells into CD45RA+ naive and CD45RA-negative memory subsets. The sample is drawn from a study of shared clonotypes between healthy human individuals. Overall study findings and caveats: When compared with the clonotypes that were shared by all four sorted-subset donors, the non-shared clonotypes turned out to have lower generation probabilities.

The authors' processing: Filtering was not the same, since immunoSEQ gave junction-only sequences without quality scores. The repertoire was sequenced with immunoSEQ multiplex PCR; TCRdb's copy has only in-frame clones and lacks some. From that table come the V and J calls and clone size; the DNA was used to work out D and trimming. The profile shows 2 million to 2.5 million clones, over 85% of them singletons. The chain employs TRBV5-5 and TRBJ1-1; D is possibly TRBD1 (5 bases). The material sequenced was naive CD4+ T cells from PBMCs. As to subset: CD45RA+ positively selected. The receptor's source is a man aged 18 to 35 in good health. Some clones in this sample may be carry-over from other donors' samples. CDR3 sequence (DNA): TGTGCCAGCAGCTTCTTTTCAGGGCACACTGAAGCTTTCTTT. It is translated as CASSFFSGHTEAFF.